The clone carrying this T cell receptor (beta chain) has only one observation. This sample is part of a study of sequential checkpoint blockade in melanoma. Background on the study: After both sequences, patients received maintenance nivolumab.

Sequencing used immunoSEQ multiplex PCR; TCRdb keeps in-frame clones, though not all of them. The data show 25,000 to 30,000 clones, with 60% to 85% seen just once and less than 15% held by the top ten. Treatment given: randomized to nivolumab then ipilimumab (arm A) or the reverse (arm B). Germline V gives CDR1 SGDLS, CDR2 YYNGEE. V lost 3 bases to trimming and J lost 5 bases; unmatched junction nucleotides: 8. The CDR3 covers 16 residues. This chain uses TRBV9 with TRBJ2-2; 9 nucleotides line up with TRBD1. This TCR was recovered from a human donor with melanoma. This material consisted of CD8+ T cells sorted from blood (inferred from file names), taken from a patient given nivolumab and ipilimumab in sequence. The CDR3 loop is CASSASRDRVTGELFF. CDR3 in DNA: TGTGCCAGCAGCGCTAGCCGGGACAGGGTTACCGGGGAGCTGTTTTTT.